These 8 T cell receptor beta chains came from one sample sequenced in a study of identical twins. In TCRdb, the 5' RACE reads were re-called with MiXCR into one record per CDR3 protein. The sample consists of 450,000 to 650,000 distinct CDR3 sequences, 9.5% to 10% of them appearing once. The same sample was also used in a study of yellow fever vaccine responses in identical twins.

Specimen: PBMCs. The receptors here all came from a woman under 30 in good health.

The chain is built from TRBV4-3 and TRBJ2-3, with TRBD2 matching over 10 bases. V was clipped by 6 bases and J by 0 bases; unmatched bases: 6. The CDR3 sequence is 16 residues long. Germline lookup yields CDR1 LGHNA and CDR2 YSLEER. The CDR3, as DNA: TGCGCCAGCAGGCCTACACTAGCGGGGAGCACAGATACGCAGTATTTT. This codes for CASRPTLAGSTDTQYF.

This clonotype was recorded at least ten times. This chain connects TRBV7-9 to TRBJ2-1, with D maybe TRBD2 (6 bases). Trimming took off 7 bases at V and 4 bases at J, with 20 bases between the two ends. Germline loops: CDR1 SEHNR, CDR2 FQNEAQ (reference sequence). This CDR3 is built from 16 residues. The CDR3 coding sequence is TGTGCCAGCACCCCCCGGTCGGCGGGATCTTACAATGAGCAGTTCTTC. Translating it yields CASTPRSAGSYNEQFF.

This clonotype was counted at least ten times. For the CDR3, the DNA is TGTGCCAGCAGCTTAGTCTCTAGCGGGAACCAAGAGACCCAGTACTTC. It yields the protein CASSLVSSGNQETQYF. The rearrangement links TRBV7-2 to TRBJ2-5, with TRBD2 identical over 9 bases. After removal of 1 base from V and 0 bases from J, the junction contained 3 bases not matched to a gene. The germline V gene has CDR1 SGHTA and CDR2 FQGNSA. The CDR3 length is 16 residues. Complete variable domain (other parts from reference TRBV7-2 and TRBJ2-5): GAGVSQSPSNKVTEKGKDVELRCDPISGHTALYWYRQSLGQGLEFLIYFQGNSAPDKSGLPSDRFSAERTGGSVSTLTIQRTQQEDSAVYLCASSLVSSGNQETQYFGPGTRLLVL.

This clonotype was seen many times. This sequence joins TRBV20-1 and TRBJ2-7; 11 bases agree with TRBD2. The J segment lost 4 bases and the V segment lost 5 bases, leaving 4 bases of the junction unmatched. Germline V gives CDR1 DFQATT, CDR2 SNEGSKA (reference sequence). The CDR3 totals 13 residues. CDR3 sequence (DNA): TGCAGTGCTCACGGACTAGCGGGTTACGAGCAGTACTTC. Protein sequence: CSAHGLAGYEQYF.

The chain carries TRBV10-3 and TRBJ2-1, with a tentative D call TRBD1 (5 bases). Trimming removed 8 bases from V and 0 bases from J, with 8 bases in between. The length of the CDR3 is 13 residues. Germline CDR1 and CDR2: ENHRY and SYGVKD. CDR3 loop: CAISQDSYNEQFF. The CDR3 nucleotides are TGTGCCATCTCACAGGACTCCTACAATGAGCAGTTCTTC.

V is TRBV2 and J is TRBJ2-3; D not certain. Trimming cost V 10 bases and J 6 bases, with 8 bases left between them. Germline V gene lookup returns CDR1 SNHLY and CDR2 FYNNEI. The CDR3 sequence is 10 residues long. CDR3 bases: TGTGCCACCCGGTGGGATACGCAGTATTTT. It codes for CATRWDTQYF.

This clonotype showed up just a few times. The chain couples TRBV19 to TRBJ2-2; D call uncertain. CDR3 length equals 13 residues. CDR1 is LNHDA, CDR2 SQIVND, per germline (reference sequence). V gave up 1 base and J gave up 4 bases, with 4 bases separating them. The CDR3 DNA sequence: TGTGCCAGTAGTATAGTTGGCACCGGGGAGCTGTTTTTT. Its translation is CASSIVGTGELFF.

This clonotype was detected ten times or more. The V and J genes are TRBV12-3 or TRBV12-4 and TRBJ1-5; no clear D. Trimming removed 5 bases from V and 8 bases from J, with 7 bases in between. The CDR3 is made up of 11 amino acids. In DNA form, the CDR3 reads TGTGCCAGCAGTAACGGAGAGCCCCAGCATTTT. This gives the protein CASSNGEPQHF.